The clone carrying this TCR beta chain was recorded at least ten times. The antigen is not known. Time point indicated: longitudinal time-point 2. The study used blood bank volunteers in Maryland, USA, as healthy controls. From 2 million PBMCs stored at -80 C, the unsorted libraries were generated. The CDR3 has 13 amino acids. V was trimmed by 4 bases and J by 7 bases, leaving 14 bases between them. CDR1 and CDR2 from the germline V gene are SGDLS and YYNGEE. The cDNA was generated through 5'RACE incorporating 10-nucleotide random UMIs. Each CDR3 protein is one row after TCRdb ran MiXCR on the 5' RACE reads. The sample carries about 60,000 distinct CDR3 sequences, 8.5% to 10% recorded once. The data originate from a study of neurological immune-mediated disorders. Study results and caveats: HTLV-1-associated myelopathy had the most TCR clonal expansion, whereas multiple sclerosis had the least (lower than in healthy controls).

The chain carries TRBV9 and TRBJ1-2; D is perhaps TRBD1 (5 bases). The sequence was obtained from a man younger than 40 in good health. Sequencing was performed on PBMCs. This CDR3 is CASSQDTLAGYTF. The CDR3 DNA follows: TGTGCCAGCAGCCAGGACACTCTGGCTGGCTACACCTTC.